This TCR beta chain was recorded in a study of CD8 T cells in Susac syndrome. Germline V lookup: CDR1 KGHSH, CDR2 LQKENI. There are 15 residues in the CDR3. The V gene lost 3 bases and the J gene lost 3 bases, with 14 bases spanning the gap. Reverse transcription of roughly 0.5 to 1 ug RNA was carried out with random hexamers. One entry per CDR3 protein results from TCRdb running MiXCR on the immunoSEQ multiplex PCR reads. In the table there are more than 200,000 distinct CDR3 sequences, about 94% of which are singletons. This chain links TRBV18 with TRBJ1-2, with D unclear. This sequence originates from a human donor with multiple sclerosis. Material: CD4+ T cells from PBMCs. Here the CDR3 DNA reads TGTGCCAGCTCACCGGTAGGGTTCGTCGACTATGGCTACACCTTC. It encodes CASSPVGFVDYGYTF. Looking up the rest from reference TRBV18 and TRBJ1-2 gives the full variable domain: NAGVMQNPRHLVRRRGQEARLRCSPMKGHSHVYWYRQLPEEGLKFMVYLQKENIIDESGMPKERFSAEFPKEGPSILRIQQVVRGDSAAYFCASSPVGFVDYGYTFGSGTRLTVV.